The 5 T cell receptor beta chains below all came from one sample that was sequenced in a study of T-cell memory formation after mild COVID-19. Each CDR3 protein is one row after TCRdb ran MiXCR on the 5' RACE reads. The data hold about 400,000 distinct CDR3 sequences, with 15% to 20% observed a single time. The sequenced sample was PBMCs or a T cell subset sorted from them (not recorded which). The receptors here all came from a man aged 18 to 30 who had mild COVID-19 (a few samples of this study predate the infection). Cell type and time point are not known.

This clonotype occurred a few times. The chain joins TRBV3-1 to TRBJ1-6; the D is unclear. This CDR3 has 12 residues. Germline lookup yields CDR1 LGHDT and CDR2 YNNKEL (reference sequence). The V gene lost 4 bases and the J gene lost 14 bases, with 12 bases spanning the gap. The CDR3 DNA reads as TGTGCCAGCAGCCGGAGCCGGGCCACCCTCCACTTT. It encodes CASSRSRATLHF.

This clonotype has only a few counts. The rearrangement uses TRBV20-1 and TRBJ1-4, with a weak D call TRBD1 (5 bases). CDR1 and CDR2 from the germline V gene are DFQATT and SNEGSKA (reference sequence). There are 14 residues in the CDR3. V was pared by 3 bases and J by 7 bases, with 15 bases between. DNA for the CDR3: TGCAGTGCTAGTGCGGGGGTTAGGAGTGAAAAACTGTTTTTT. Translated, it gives CSASAGVRSEKLFF.

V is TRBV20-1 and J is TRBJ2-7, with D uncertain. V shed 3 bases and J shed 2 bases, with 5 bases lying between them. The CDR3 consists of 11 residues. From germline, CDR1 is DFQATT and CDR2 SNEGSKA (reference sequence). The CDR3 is CSARRTYEQYV. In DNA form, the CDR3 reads TGCAGTGCTAGGAGAACCTACGAGCAGTACGTC.

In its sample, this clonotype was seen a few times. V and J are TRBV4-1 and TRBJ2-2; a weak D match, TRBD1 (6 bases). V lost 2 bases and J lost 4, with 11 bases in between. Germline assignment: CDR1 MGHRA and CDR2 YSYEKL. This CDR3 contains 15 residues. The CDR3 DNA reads TGCGCCAGCAGCCAATGGGGACAAAGCACCGGGGAGCTGTTTTTT. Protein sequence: CASSQWGQSTGELFF.

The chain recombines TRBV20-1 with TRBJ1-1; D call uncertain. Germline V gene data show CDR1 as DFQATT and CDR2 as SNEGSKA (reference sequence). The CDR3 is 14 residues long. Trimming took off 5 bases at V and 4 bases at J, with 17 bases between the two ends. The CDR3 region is CSAPVPLGSTEAFF. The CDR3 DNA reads TGCAGTGCTCCCGTCCCTCTGGGGAGCACTGAAGCTTTCTTT.